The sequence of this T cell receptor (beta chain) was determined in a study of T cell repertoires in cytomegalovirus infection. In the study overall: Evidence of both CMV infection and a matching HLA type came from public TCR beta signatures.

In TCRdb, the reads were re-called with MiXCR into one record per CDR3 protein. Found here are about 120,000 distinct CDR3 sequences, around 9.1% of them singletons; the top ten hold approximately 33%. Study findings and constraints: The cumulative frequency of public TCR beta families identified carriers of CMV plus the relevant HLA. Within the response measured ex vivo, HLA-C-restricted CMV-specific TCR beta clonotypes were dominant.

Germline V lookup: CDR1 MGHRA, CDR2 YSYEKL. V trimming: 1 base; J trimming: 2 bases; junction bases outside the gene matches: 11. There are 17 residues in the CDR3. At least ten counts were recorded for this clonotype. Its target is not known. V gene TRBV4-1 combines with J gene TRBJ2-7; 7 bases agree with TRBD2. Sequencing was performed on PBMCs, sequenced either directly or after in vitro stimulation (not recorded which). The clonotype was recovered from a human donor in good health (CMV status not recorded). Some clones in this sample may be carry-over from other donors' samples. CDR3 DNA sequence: TGCGCCAGCAGCCAAGGGGGAGGGACTTCTATGGCCTACGAGCAGTACTTC. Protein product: CASSQGGGTSMAYEQYF.